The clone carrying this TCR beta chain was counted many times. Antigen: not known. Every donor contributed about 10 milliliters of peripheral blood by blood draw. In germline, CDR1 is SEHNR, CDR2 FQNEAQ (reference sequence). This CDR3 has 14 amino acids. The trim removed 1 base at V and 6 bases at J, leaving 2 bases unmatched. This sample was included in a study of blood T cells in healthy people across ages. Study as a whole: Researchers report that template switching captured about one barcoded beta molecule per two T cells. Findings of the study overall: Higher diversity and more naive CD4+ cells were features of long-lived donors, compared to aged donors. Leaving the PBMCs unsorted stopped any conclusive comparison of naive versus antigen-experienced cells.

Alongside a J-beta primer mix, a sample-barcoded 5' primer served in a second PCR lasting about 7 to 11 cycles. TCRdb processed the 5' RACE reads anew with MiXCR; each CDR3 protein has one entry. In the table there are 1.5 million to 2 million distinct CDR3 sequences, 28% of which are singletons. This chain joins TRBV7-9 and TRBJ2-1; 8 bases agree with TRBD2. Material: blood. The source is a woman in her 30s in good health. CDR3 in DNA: TGTGCCAGCAGCTTAGTGGGACTAGGCAATGAGCAGTTCTTC. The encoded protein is CASSLVGLGNEQFF.